Given below is one T cell receptor beta chain in context. The V gene's germline CDR1 is PRHDT and CDR2 FYEKMQ (reference sequence). The CDR3 has 18 amino acids. V shed 0 bases and J shed 0 bases, with 15 bases lying between them. The data are from a study of STAT5B mutations in CD4+ large granular lymphocyte leukemia. TCRdb's copy holds only in-frame clones and misses some; the assay was immunoSEQ multiplex PCR. The table shows roughly 1,600 clones, with 77% occurring only once. This chain connects TRBV13 to TRBJ2-1; a weak D match, TRBD2 (6 bases). The material sequenced was PBMCs. The clonotype originates from a woman in her 70s with CD4+ T-cell large granular lymphocyte leukemia. The CDR3 is CASSLGLGGSSSYNEQFF. In nucleotides, the CDR3 is TGTGCCAGCAGCTTAGGCCTGGGGGGATCCTCCTCCTACAATGAGCAGTTCTTC.